These T cell receptor beta chains were read from a single sample in a study of cytomegalovirus exposure and HLA in healthy donors. Produced via immunoSEQ multiplex PCR; TCRdb's table is partial and in-frame only. Of tens of thousands of clones listed, roughly three quarters are singletons. The sequenced sample consisted of PBMCs. The origin of the receptors is a woman aged 50 to 65 in good health and CMV-seropositive. Each CDR3 is given with its conserved first and last residue. D genes are given only for firm matches. Clone size, where shown, is once, few, many, or a class for clones that have expanded.

>NA|TRBV19|NA|TRBJ1-1
TGTGCCAGTAGTTTGGCGGAAAAGGCGGGAGCTTTCTTT
CASSLAEKAGAFF
>TRBD1|TRBV30|once|TRBJ1-1
TGTGCCTGGAGTTTTCCGACAGGGGCCCGTGAAGCTTTCTTT
CAWSFPTGAREAFF
>NA|TRBV7-9|NA|TRBJ2-6
TGTGCCAGCAGCCGAACCCGAGGCTCTGGGGCCAACGTCCTGACTTTC
CASSRTRGSGANVLTF
>NA|TRBV5-1|NA|TRBJ2-1
TGCGCCAGCAGCTTGTGGCAGGGGATGGGAAATGAGCAGTTCTTC
CASSLWQGMGNEQFF
>NA|TRBV6-5|NA|TRBJ1-4
TGTGCCAGCAGTTTCTCCTCAACTAATGAAAAACTGTTTTTT
CASSFSSTNEKLFF
>NA|TRBV7-9|NA|TRBJ1-2
TGTGCCAGCACCAAGGGGGTGGCCTATGGCTACACCTTC
CASTKGVAYGYTF
>NA|TRBV5-5|once|TRBJ1-1
TGTGCCAGCAGCCGCGTTGCAGGGAACACTGAAGCTTTCTTT
CASSRVAGNTEAFF
>TRBD2|TRBV10-3|once|TRBJ2-2
TGTGCCATCAGTGGAGCCGGGACTAGCGGGGGGAACACCGGGGAGCTGTTTTTT
CAISGAGTSGGNTGELFF
>NA|TRBV13|NA|TRBJ2-5
TGTGCCAGCAGCTTACAGTACCAAGAGACCCAGTACTTC
CASSLQYQETQYF
>NA|TRBV27|NA|TRBJ1-1
TGTGCCAGCAGAGACCGGGCAGGGTTTGAAGCTTTCTTT
CASRDRAGFEAFF
>NA|TRBV9|NA|TRBJ1-2
TGTGCCAGCAGCACTACAGGGTTCGGCTACACCTTC
CASSTTGFGYTF
>NA|TRBV6-5|NA|TRBJ1-5
TGTGCCAGCAGTCTCCAGGGCGATCAGCCCCAGCATTTT
CASSLQGDQPQHF
>NA|TRBV6-1|NA|TRBJ2-7
TGTGCCAGCTTTGGCGGCTCCTACGAGCAGTACTTC
CASFGGSYEQYF
>NA|TRBV18|NA|TRBJ2-2
TGTGCCAGCTCACAAGCGAGCCAGACCGGGGAGCTGTTTTTT
CASSQASQTGELFF
>TRBD1|TRBV2|NA|TRBJ1-4
TGTGCCAGCAAATCCACCGGGACAGTAAATGAAAAACTGTTTTTT
CASKSTGTVNEKLFF
>TRBD2|TRBV14|NA|TRBJ2-2
TGTGCCAGCAGCCAAGAATTGGGAGGGCGGACCGGGGAGCTGTTTTTT
CASSQELGGRTGELFF
>NA|TRBV30|few|TRBJ1-5
TGTGCCTGGAGCGAGGGACACCGTAGCAATCAGCCCCAGCATTTT
CAWSEGHRSNQPQHF
>NA|TRBV27|NA|TRBJ2-2
TGTGCCAGCAGTCCCTCTAGTGTGGAGCTGTTTTTT
CASSPSSVELFF
>NA|TRBV29-1|NA|TRBJ2-7
TGCAGCGTTGAAGATCTTTTACTAGAGCAGTACTTC
CSVEDLLLEQYF
>TRBD2|TRBV18|NA|TRBJ2-7
TGTGCCAGCTCACCGCTGGGACTAGCAGTGAGCTACGAGCAGTACTTC
CASSPLGLAVSYEQYF
>TRBD1|TRBV5-3|NA|TRBJ2-2
TGTGCCAGAAGCTTGTATCCCCACCGGGACAGGAACACCGGGGAGCTGTTTTTT
CARSLYPHRDRNTGELFF
>TRBD1|TRBV7-9|once|TRBJ1-2
TGTGCCAGCAGCTCAGGAACAGGGGTCCATGGCTACACCTTC
CASSSGTGVHGYTF
>NA|TRBV27|NA|TRBJ1-5
TGTGCCAGCAGTCCGGGGGGGCGAGGGAGCAATCAGCCCCAGCATTTT
CASSPGGRGSNQPQHF
>NA|TRBV27|NA|TRBJ1-5
TGTGCCAGCAGTCCCTTTTCGTCAGACAATCAGCCCCAGCATTTT
CASSPFSSDNQPQHF
>TRBD2|TRBV5-1|few|TRBJ2-1
TGCGCCAGCAGCGCCGCCGGGACTAGCGCGTTGGGGGATGAGCAGTTCTTC
CASSAAGTSALGDEQFF
>TRBD2|TRBV7-9|NA|TRBJ2-2
TGTGCCAGCAGCGGCGGGGCGGGAGCTACATCCGGGGAGCTGTTTTTT
CASSGGAGATSGELFF
>NA|TRBV11-3|NA|TRBJ2-3
TGTGCCAGCAGCTCCGGAGGGAGTTACACAGATACGCAGTATTTT
CASSSGGSYTDTQYF
>NA|TRBV18|NA|TRBJ2-3
TGTGCCAGCTCACCACCGGCCAGGGGATACACAGATACGCAGTATTTT
CASSPPARGYTDTQYF
>NA|TRBV14|NA|TRBJ2-2
TGTGCCAGCAGCCCCGGGACGGGGGAAAACACCGGGGAGCTGTTTTTT
CASSPGTGENTGELFF
>NA|TRBV6-5|NA|TRBJ1-5
TGTGCCAGCAGTTACTCTTCCAGGGGCAATCAGCCCCAGCATTTT
CASSYSSRGNQPQHF
>TRBD1|TRBV6-5|NA|TRBJ2-5
TGTGCCAGCAGTTACTATCGGACAGGGGAGACCCAGTACTTC
CASSYYRTGETQYF
>NA|TRBV7-9|NA|TRBJ2-1
TGTTCCAGCAGCTTAGCCAGGGGCCATGAGCAGTTCTTC
CSSSLARGHEQFF
>NA|TRBV1|NA|TRBJ2-3
TGCACCAGCAGCCAAGCCTTAGCGGGAGGGCCTCCAGATACGCAGTATTTT
CTSSQALAGGPPDTQYF
>NA|TRBV7-9|NA|TRBJ1-5
TGTTCCAGCAGCCCTGGCGGCGGCAATCAGCCCCAGCATTTT
CSSSPGGGNQPQHF
>TRBD1|TRBV5-1|few|TRBJ1-1
TGCGCCAGCAGCTTACAACCACAGGGGGCAGACACTGAAGCTTTCTTT
CASSLQPQGADTEAFF
>TRBD2|TRBV7-3|NA|TRBJ2-5
TGTGCCAGCAGCTACGGGACTAGCCCCTACCAAGAGACCCAGTACTTC
CASSYGTSPYQETQYF
>NA|TRBV6-6|NA|TRBJ1-5
TGTGCCAGCAGTTACGCGGCGGAGGGCCAGCCCCAGCATTTT
CASSYAAEGQPQHF
>NA|TRBV21-1|NA|TRBJ2-7
TGTGCCAGCAGCAACGCGGCCCGGGCCTACGAGCAGTACTTC
CASSNAARAYEQYF
>TRBD2|TRBV29-1|NA|TRBJ2-1
TGCAGCGTTTTGTACCGGACTAGCCATGAGCAGTTCTTC
CSVLYRTSHEQFF
>TRBD2|TRBV9|NA|TRBJ2-5
TGTGCCAGCAGCGTTTCGGCGGGAGGAGGTGAAGAGACCCAGTACTTC
CASSVSAGGGEETQYF
>TRBD2|TRBV29-1|NA|TRBJ2-1
TGCAGCGTTGAACGACTAGCGGTTTCCTACAATGAGCAGTTCTTC
CSVERLAVSYNEQFF
>TRBD1|TRBV2|NA|TRBJ1-6
TGTGCCAGCAGTGGGGGACAGGGAACCTATAATTCACCCCTCCACTTT
CASSGGQGTYNSPLHF
>NA|TRBV29-1|NA|TRBJ2-2
TGCAGCGTTGATTGGGAGACCGGGGAGCTGTTTTTT
CSVDWETGELFF
>NA|TRBV7-9|NA|TRBJ1-1
TGTGCCAGCAGCTTAACCCAGAACAGGGATAGGACTGAAGCTTTCTTT
CASSLTQNRDRTEAFF
>NA|TRBV6-6|once|TRBJ1-1
TGTGCCAGCAGCTCCCCCCCTGAAGCTTTCTTT
CASSSPPEAFF